These 25 T cell receptor beta chains share one sample of origin, sequenced in a study of blood T cell repertoires in COVID-19. Sequencing was performed with immunoSEQ multiplex PCR; in TCRdb, only in-frame clones are kept and a portion is missing. The table includes more than 110,000 clones, 60% to 85% detected once. Sequencing was carried out using peripheral blood. The origin of the receptors is a woman older than 75 with active or convalescent COVID-19.

The J gene is TRBJ1-2, the V gene TRBV7-8; possibly TRBD1 for D (6 bases). The CDR3 is 15 amino acids. Trimming took 3 bases from V and 7 from J, leaving 18 bases between them. Germline V lookup: CDR1 SGHVS, CDR2 FQNEAQ. The CDR3 loop is CASSLGGRGASGYTF. DNA of the CDR3: TGTGCCAGCAGCTTGGGGGGGCGAGGAGCGTCTGGCTACACCTTC.

This chain uses TRBV28 with TRBJ1-5, with D unresolved. CDR3 size: 12 residues. V was trimmed by 5 bases and J by 6 bases, leaving 8 bases between them. Germline values: CDR1 MDHEN, CDR2 SYDVKM. The CDR3 bases are TGTGCCAGCAGTCCTGGGAGTCAGCCCCAGCATTTT. Amino acid sequence: CASSPGSQPQHF.

Here the CDR3 reads CASSQGTVPDTQYF. The CDR3 nucleotides read TGTGCCAGCAGCCAAGGAACAGTCCCAGATACGCAGTATTTT. The gene calls are TRBV4-2 and TRBJ2-3, with D hard to call. This CDR3 spans 14 amino acids. Germline assignment: CDR1 LGHNA and CDR2 YNFKEQ. Trimming took off 1 base at V and 4 bases at J, with 9 bases between the two ends.

This rearrangement joins TRBV27 to TRBJ2-7, with 7 bases aligning to TRBD1. V lost 5 bases to trimming and J lost 8 bases; unmatched junction nucleotides: 3. CDR1 is MNHEY and CDR2 is SMNVEV in the germline V gene (reference sequence). This CDR3 contains 11 residues. The CDR3 DNA reads as TGTGCCAGCAGTAGACAGGGAAAGCAGTACTTC. Amino acids: CASSRQGKQYF.

This chain uses TRBV6-4 with TRBJ1-4; the D is unclear. The germline V gene encodes CDR1 MRHNA and CDR2 SNTAGT. V lost 7 bases to trimming and J lost 0 bases, with 15 bases between them. The CDR3 totals 16 residues. CDR3 coding DNA: TGTGCCAGCAATAGAGAAAACAGTGCAACTAATGAAAAACTGTTTTTT. Translating it yields CASNRENSATNEKLFF.

This clone was recorded once. The rearrangement links TRBV7-9 to TRBJ2-3; the D is unclear. The CDR3 covers 13 residues. V lost 5 bases to trimming and J lost 6 bases, with 12 bases between them. The germline CDR1 and CDR2 sequences are SEHNR and FQNEAQ (reference sequence). The CDR3 loop reads CASSPTTPDTQYF. CDR3 DNA sequence: TGTGCCAGCAGCCCCACAACCCCGGATACGCAGTATTTT.

This chain links TRBV30 with TRBJ2-7; 8 bases are a match to TRBD1. This CDR3 is built from 14 residues. CDR1 is GTSNPN and CDR2 is SVGIG in the germline V gene (reference sequence). The V and J ends lost 2 bases and 7 bases, in that order; junction bases with no gene match: 10. The CDR3 protein is CAWSFTGGLSEQYF. The CDR3 DNA reads TGTGCCTGGAGTTTCACAGGGGGTCTGAGTGAGCAGTACTTC.

The chain uses TRBV19 and TRBJ1-3; D remains unclear. The CDR3 consists of 14 residues. Germline V gives CDR1 LNHDA, CDR2 SQIVND (reference sequence). V was cut by 4 bases and J by 1 base, with 8 bases left in between. DNA of the CDR3: TGTGCCAGTAGTAGGCCGGGATCTGGAAACACCATATATTTT. This sequence encodes CASSRPGSGNTIYF.

This clone was observed a single time. The rearrangement links TRBV19 to TRBJ2-3; 8 positions agree with TRBD1. CDR1 is LNHDA and CDR2 is SQIVND in the germline V gene (reference sequence). The CDR3 runs 14 residues. After removal of 5 bases from V and 3 bases from J, the junction contained 4 bases not matched to a gene. The CDR3 DNA is TGTGCCAGTAGTTACGGACAGGGAACAGATACGCAGTATTTT. Protein sequence: CASSYGQGTDTQYF. Full variable domain (rest looked up from reference TRBV19 and TRBJ2-3): DGGITQSPKYLFRKEGQNVTLSCEQNLNHDAMYWYRQDPGQGLRLIYYSQIVNDFQKGDIAEGYSVSREKKESFPLTVTSAQKNPTAFYLCASSYGQGTDTQYFGPGTRLTVL.

This sequence joins TRBV19 and TRBJ1-3; D unclear. The CDR3 runs to 15 residues. Between the trimmed V and J ends, which lost 3 bases and 0 bases, there was a span of 9 bases. Per germline, CDR1 LNHDA and CDR2 SQIVND (reference sequence). CDR3 coding DNA: TGTGCCAGTAGTATTACGGTCACCTCTGGAAACACCATATATTTT. Translating it yields CASSITVTSGNTIYF.

The V gene is TRBV14, the J gene TRBJ2-3, with D tentatively TRBD1 (5 bases). The CDR3 consists of 14 residues. Trimming shortened V by 4 bases and J by 8 bases, and 16 bases separated the two germline ends. Germline V CDR1 and CDR2: SGHDN, FVKESK. CDR3: CASSLQVPMATQYF. The CDR3 DNA sequence: TGTGCCAGCAGCCTACAGGTTCCCATGGCTACGCAGTATTTT. Supplemented by reference TRBV14 and TRBJ2-3, the full variable domain reads EAGVTQFPSHSVIEKGQTVTLRCDPISGHDNLYWYRRVMGKEIKFLLHFVKESKQDESGMPNNRFLAERTGGTYSTLKVQPAELEDSGVYFCASSLQVPMATQYFGPGTRLTVL.

The V call is TRBV20-1, the J call TRBJ2-1, with a weak D call TRBD1 (5 bases). Germline loops: CDR1 DFQATT, CDR2 SNEGSKA (reference sequence). This CDR3 has 12 amino acids. Trimming removed 3 bases from V and 9 bases from J, with 12 bases in between. CDR3 residues: CSASQGAREQFF. For the CDR3, the DNA is TGCAGTGCTAGTCAAGGGGCCCGTGAGCAGTTCTTC.

V and J are TRBV6-5 and TRBJ1-4; 11 nucleotides agree with TRBD1. J gave up 8 bases and V 9 bases, and 5 bases lay outside the gene matches. The CDR3 has 13 amino acids. Germline CDR1 MNHEY, CDR2 SVGAGI. The CDR3 DNA follows: TGTGCCAGTGAACGGGACAGGGGGGAAAAACTGTTTTTT. This gives the protein CASERDRGEKLFF.

This sequence joins TRBV5-1 and TRBJ1-4, with 9 bases identical to TRBD1. CDR3 length equals 15 residues. CDR1 and CDR2 (germline): SGHRS, YFSETQ. V lost 0 bases and J lost 4; bases outside the gene matches: 1. CDR3 loop: CASSLGTGDNEKLFF. CDR3 nucleotide sequence: TGCGCCAGCAGCTTGGGGACAGGGGATAATGAAAAACTGTTTTTT.

This clone was recorded a few times. This chain connects TRBV7-9 to TRBJ2-5; 8 positions match TRBD2. The germline V gene has CDR1 SEHNR and CDR2 FQNEAQ (reference sequence). The J segment lost 0 bases and the V segment lost 11 bases, leaving 5 bases of the junction unmatched. The CDR3 has 13 residues. The CDR3 sequence is CAHAGGDQETQYF. CDR3 coding DNA: TGTGCCCACGCGGGGGGCGACCAAGAGACCCAGTACTTC. Full variable domain (missing parts from reference TRBV7-9 and TRBJ2-5): DTGVSQNPRHKITKRGQNVTFRCDPISEHNRLYWYRQTLGQGPEFLTYFQNEAQLEKSRLLSDRFSAERPKGSFSTLEIQRTEQGDSAMYLCAHAGGDQETQYFGPGTRLLVL.

The chain employs TRBV20-1 and TRBJ2-7; D gene ambiguous. This CDR3 is built from 11 residues. Germline assignment: CDR1 DFQATT and CDR2 SNEGSKA (reference sequence). V gave up 4 bases and J gave up 3 bases, with 7 bases separating them. The CDR3 loop is CSANSGYEQYF. The CDR3 DNA reads as TGCAGTGCTAACAGTGGCTACGAGCAGTACTTC.

J is TRBJ2-4 and V is TRBV30; 7 bases match TRBD1. J was trimmed by 6 bases and V by 1 base; bases with no gene match: 12. From germline, CDR1 is GTSNPN and CDR2 SVGIG (reference sequence). The CDR3 sequence is 16 residues long. This chain's CDR3 is CAWSGLRKGAGNIQYF. Written as DNA, the CDR3 is TGTGCCTGGAGTGGACTGAGAAAGGGGGCCGGAAACATTCAGTACTTC.

As to this clone: Other nucleotide sequences from this sample produce the same CDR3. The chain carries TRBV10-2 and TRBJ2-5, with a tentative D call TRBD2 (5 bases). CDR1 WSHSY and CDR2 SAAADI come from the germline V gene. CDR3 size: 14 residues. V was clipped by 8 bases and J by 1 base, with 14 bases between them. For the CDR3, the DNA is TGCGCCAGCCGAGGGTCAGTGAGCCAAGAGACCCAGTACTTC. Its protein product is CASRGSVSQETQYF.

V and J are TRBV2 and TRBJ2-3; 7 nucleotides agree with TRBD1. The V segment lost 4 bases and the J segment 4 bases; nucleotides outside the gene matches: 2. This CDR3 has 13 amino acids. The germline CDR1 and CDR2 sequences are SNHLY and FYNNEI. The CDR3 DNA follows: TGTGCCAGCAGTGGACAGGGTGCAGATACGCAGTATTTT. Its protein is CASSGQGADTQYF.

V is TRBV18 and J is TRBJ1-2, with 8 bases that match TRBD1. In germline, CDR1 is KGHSH, CDR2 LQKENI. The CDR3 covers 15 residues. V lost 3 bases to trimming and J lost 4 bases; unmatched junction nucleotides: 7. CDR3: CASSPHRGARYGYTF. The CDR3 DNA follows: TGTGCCAGCTCACCCCACAGGGGGGCCCGCTATGGCTACACCTTC.

The chain couples TRBV9 to TRBJ2-1; 7 nucleotides line up with TRBD2. Looked up from germline, CDR1 is SGDLS and CDR2 is YYNGEE. Trimming removed 3 bases from V and 4 bases from J; junction bases left unmatched: 4. The CDR3 length is 14 residues. CDR3 loop: CASSAGTTYNEQFF. CDR3 DNA: TGTGCCAGCAGCGCAGGGACTACGTACAATGAGCAGTTCTTC.

The chain carries TRBV9 and TRBJ2-5; 9 bases map to TRBD2. Germline-derived CDR1 and CDR2 are SGDLS and YYNGEE. V gave up 1 base and J gave up 2 bases; unmatched junction bases: 12. The CDR3 totals 18 residues. The CDR3 is CASSVSPSGAPLQETQYF. The CDR3 coding sequence is TGTGCCAGCAGCGTATCTCCTAGCGGGGCACCCTTGCAAGAGACCCAGTACTTC.

This clone appeared a few times. The chain joins TRBV6-5 to TRBJ2-5; a possible D gene is TRBD1 (6 bases). Trimming stripped 5 bases from V and 4 bases from J, with 17 bases between. Germline CDR1 and CDR2: MNHEY and SVGAGI. CDR3 size: 15 residues. CDR3 in DNA: TGTGCCAGCAGTAACCCGGGACAAAGATCAGAGACCCAGTACTTC. Translating gives CASSNPGQRSETQYF.

This rearrangement joins TRBV7-8 to TRBJ1-1; TRBD1 is a possible D gene (6 bases). This CDR3 contains 14 residues. Germline values: CDR1 SGHVS, CDR2 FQNEAQ. V dropped 3 bases and J dropped 1 base, with 9 bases sitting between them. The CDR3 is CASSFRTENTEAFF. CDR3 bases: TGTGCCAGCAGCTTTCGGACAGAGAACACTGAAGCTTTCTTT.

This clone was observed once. This rearrangement joins TRBV6-6 to TRBJ2-7; 7 nucleotides agree with TRBD1. CDR1 MNHNY and CDR2 SVGAGI come from the germline V gene (reference sequence). The ends lost 2 bases at V and 5 bases at J; junction bases unmatched: 6. This CDR3 region has 14 residues. The DNA for the CDR3 is TGTGCCAGCAGTTACGCCGAGACAGGGAACGAGCAGTACTTC. Translating gives CASSYAETGNEQYF.